This T cell receptor (beta chain) was captured by sequencing in a study of shared clonotypes between healthy human individuals. Study-level points and caveats: Memory subsets generally showed smaller estimated richness than naive subsets did. Clonotype sharing across a few donors was observed for approximately 5% of naive CD4 clonotypes.

A word on this clone: The antigen is undetermined.

TCRdb's copy holds only in-frame clones and misses some; the assay was immunoSEQ multiplex PCR. The sample lists millions of clones; 85% to 95% were seen once. Naive CD8 cells lacked CD45RO and underwent positive selection for CCR7, leaving out terminally differentiated effector memory CD45RA+ cells. The specimen was naive CD8+ T cells sorted from blood. The receptor's source is a man aged 18-30 years in good health.

CDR3 nucleotides: TGCGCCAGCAGCTTCCTGAATGAGCAGTTCTTC. Its translation is CASSFLNEQFF. The chain links TRBV10-2 to TRBJ2-1; D gene ambiguous. Germline assignment: CDR1 WSHSY and CDR2 SAAADI. V was shortened by 6 bases and J by 7 bases, with 7 bases between the two germline ends. The CDR3 extends over 11 amino acids.